Below are 7 T cell receptor beta chains sequenced from a single sample in a study of T cells in Graves' hyperthyroidism and ophthalmopathy. RNA transcripts yielded amplified TCR beta CDR3 regions. The HTBI primer set drove a first-round RT-PCR of the TCR CDR3. TCRdb used MiXCR to reprocess the multiplex PCR reads, holding one entry per CDR3 protein. Of 500,000 to 600,000 distinct CDR3 sequences listed, less than 20% are singletons. What was sequenced was blood. These receptors all stem from a man aged 40-55 years with Graves' ophthalmopathy.

As to this clonotype: A much larger clone differs from this one at a single base, so this may be a read error. This chain's CDR3 is CATRQGSGEPFF. The CDR3 DNA is TGTGCCACTCGACAGGGTTCCGGGGAGCCGTTTTTT. The chain has TRBV6-2 or TRBV6-3 and TRBJ2-2; 7 nucleotides align to TRBD1. CDR1 and CDR2 from the germline V gene are MNHEY and SVGEGT. The CDR3 consists of 12 residues.

This clonotype was seen more than once but under ten times. CDR3 in DNA: TGTGCCAGCAGCCCGAGGGGGGTGGAGACCCAGTACTTC. As protein: CASSPRGVETQYF. This chain joins TRBV27 and TRBJ2-5; D assignment may be TRBD1 or TRBD2 (6 bases each). In germline, CDR1 is MNHEY, CDR2 SMNVEV (reference sequence). The CDR3 runs 13 residues. Trimming removed 6 bases from V and 5 bases from J, with 13 bases in between.

This sequence joins TRBV24-1 and TRBJ2-3; tentative D call: TRBD2 (6 bases). The germline V and J ends were trimmed by 3 bases and 3 bases, with 15 bases remaining between them. Germline V gene sequence: CDR1 KGHDR, CDR2 SFDVKD. This CDR3 has 16 residues. The CDR3, as DNA: TGTGCCACCAGTGATCCGCTTCCCGGGGGAACAGATACGCAGTATTTT. This sequence encodes CATSDPLPGGTDTQYF.

This clonotype was picked up many times. This sequence joins TRBV30 and TRBJ1-1; tentatively, D is TRBD1 (5 bases). The V gene lost 4 bases and the J gene lost 0 bases, with 12 bases spanning the gap. This CDR3 spans 14 amino acids. Germline V gene lookup returns CDR1 GTSNPN and CDR2 SVGIG (reference sequence). The CDR3 nucleotides are TGTGCCTGGAAGCCGGGGCGATTGAACACTGAAGCTTTCTTT. Translating gives CAWKPGRLNTEAFF. The full variable domain, rest sourced from reference TRBV30 and TRBJ1-1, is SQTIHQWPATLVQPVGSPLSLECTVEGTSNPNLYWYRQAAGRGLQLLFYSVGIGQISSEVPQNLSASRPQDRQFILSSKKLLLSDSGFYLCAWKPGRLNTEAFFGQGTRLTVV.

The chain links TRBV5-5 to TRBJ2-7; D is perhaps TRBD1 or TRBD2 (6 bases each). Per the germline V gene, CDR1 is SGHKS and CDR2 is YYEKEE (reference sequence). This CDR3 contains 16 residues. V lost 0 bases, J lost 4 bases, and 17 bases lay in between. The DNA for the CDR3 is TGTGCCAGCAGCTTGGTAGGGGGGCTGGAAGAATACGAGCAGTACTTC. Its protein product is CASSLVGGLEEYEQYF.

This clonotype was detected many times. The chain links TRBV30 to TRBJ1-6; D may be TRBD1 (5 bases). Germline CDR1 GTSNPN, CDR2 SVGIG (reference sequence). CDR3 length equals 13 residues. The V end was cut by 3 bases, the J end by 7 bases, with 10 bases between. This CDR3 reads CAWRGQDNSPLHF. Written as DNA, the CDR3 is TGTGCCTGGAGGGGGCAGGACAATTCACCCCTCCACTTT.

The gene calls are TRBV6-2 or TRBV6-3 and TRBJ1-5; 7 bases match TRBD1. Germline V gene data show CDR1 as MNHEY and CDR2 as SVGEGT. V was pared by 5 bases and J by 2 bases, with 9 bases of the junction left unmatched. The CDR3 runs to 16 residues. The CDR3 sequence is CASSTSRTGGNQPQHF. CDR3 sequence (DNA): TGTGCCAGCAGTACCTCTCGGACAGGCGGCAATCAGCCCCAGCATTTT.